This T cell receptor (beta chain) was recovered during a study of HIV-infected patients and healthy controls. In TCRdb, the 5' RACE reads were re-called with MiXCR into one record per CDR3 protein. Of tens of thousands of distinct CDR3 sequences listed, about a fifth were seen once; the top ten hold approximately 1.5%. CDR1 and CDR2 from the germline V gene are DFQATT and SNEGSKA (reference sequence). The CDR3 contains 13 residues. Trimming removed 2 bases at V and 8 bases at J, with 13 bases between. This clonotype was observed a few times. This chain joins TRBV20-1 and TRBJ2-1; no reliable D call. This clonotype was obtained from a human donor in good health. Material: CD4+ T cells from blood. DNA for the CDR3: TGCAGTGCTAGACCCTATACTATCGATGAGCAGTTCTTC. This gives the protein CSARPYTIDEQFF.